What follows describes a single T cell receptor (beta chain). The authors extracted RNA and reverse transcribed it into cDNA as the sequencing template. Libraries were prepared by immunoSEQ multiplex PCR; TCRdb keeps only in-frame clonotypes and omits some of them. The table records roughly 120,000 clones, roughly two fifths of them present only once. This specimen belongs to a study of CD8+ T cells in alopecia areata. Study details: Oral tofacitinib (5 to 10 mg twice daily) was administered to treated patients.

CDR1 and CDR2 from the germline V gene are MDHEN and SYDVKM. V lost 8 bases and J lost 6, with 17 bases in between. This CDR3 region has 13 residues. The source of this sequence is a human donor with alopecia areata. This chain joins TRBV28 and TRBJ2-7; a weak D match, TRBD2 (6 bases). The sample consisted of CD4+ T cells sorted from blood. The CDR3 nucleotides are TGTGCCAGCCGGATCGGGGGTCCGGGCGAGCAGTACTTC. Translating it yields CASRIGGPGEQYF.